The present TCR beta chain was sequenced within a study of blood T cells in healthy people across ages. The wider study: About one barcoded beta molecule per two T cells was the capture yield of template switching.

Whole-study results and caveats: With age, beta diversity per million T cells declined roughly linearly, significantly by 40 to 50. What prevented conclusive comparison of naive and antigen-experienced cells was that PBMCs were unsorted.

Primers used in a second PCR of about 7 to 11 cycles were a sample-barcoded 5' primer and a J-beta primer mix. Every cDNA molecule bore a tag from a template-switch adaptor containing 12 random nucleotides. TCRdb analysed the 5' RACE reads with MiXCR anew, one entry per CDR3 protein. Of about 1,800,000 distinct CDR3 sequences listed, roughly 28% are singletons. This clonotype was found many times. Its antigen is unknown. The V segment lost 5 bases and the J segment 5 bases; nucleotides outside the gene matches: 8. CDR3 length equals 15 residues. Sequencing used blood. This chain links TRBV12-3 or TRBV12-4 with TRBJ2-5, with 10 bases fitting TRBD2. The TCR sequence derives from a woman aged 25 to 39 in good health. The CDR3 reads CASSELAGYSETQYF. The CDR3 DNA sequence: TGTGCCAGCAGTGAACTAGCGGGGTACTCGGAGACCCAGTACTTC.